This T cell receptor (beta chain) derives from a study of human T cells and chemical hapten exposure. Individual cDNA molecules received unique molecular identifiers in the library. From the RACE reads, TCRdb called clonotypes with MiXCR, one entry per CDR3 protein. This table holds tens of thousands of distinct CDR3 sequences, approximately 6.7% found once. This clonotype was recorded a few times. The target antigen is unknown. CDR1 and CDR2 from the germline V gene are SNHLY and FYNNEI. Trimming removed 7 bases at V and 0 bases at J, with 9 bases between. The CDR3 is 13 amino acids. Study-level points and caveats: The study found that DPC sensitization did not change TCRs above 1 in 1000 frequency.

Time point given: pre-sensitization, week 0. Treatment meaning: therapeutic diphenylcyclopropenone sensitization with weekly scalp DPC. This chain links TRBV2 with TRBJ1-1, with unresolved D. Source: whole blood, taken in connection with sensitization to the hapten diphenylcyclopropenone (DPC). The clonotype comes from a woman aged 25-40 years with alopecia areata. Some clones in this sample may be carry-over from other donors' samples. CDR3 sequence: CASIKEMNTEAFF. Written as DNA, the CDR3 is TGTGCCAGCATTAAAGAGATGAACACTGAAGCTTTCTTT.